This T cell receptor (beta chain) was recovered during a study of T-cell memory formation after mild COVID-19. Findings of the study overall: Day 15 to 85 contracting clones showed balanced CD4/CD8; later expanders leaned CD4+. Researchers report contracting CD4+ clones mostly in CM and EM, with CD8+ clones in EMRA.

MiXCR was run by TCRdb on the 5' RACE reads, yielding one entry per CDR3 protein. The table shows about 90,000 distinct CDR3 sequences, with about an eighth occurring only once. As for this clonotype: Its antigen is not identified. An end of the junction differs from the germline gene, which may be a read error.

The germline V gene encodes CDR1 SGHAT and CDR2 FQNNGV. This CDR3 is built from 11 residues. Sequences were obtained from PBMCs or a T cell subset sorted from them (not recorded which). This TCR came from an adult woman who had mild COVID-19 (a few samples of this study predate the infection). Cell type and time point are not known. The chain has TRBV11-2 and TRBJ2-3, with D perhaps assigned TRBD1 or TRBD2 (5 bases each). Here the CDR3 DNA reads TGTGCCAGCAGCTTAGCCCCGGGACCTAATTTT. It specifies CASSLAPGPNF.